This passage covers 23 T cell receptor beta chains from one sample sequenced in a study of radiotherapy plus CTLA-4 blockade in lung cancer. Profiling relied on immunoSEQ multiplex PCR, and the TCRdb table lists in-frame clones only, not all of them. This sample has around 56,000 clones, with less than 85% found just once. The sample consisted of peripheral blood, taken from a patient treated with radiotherapy plus ipilimumab. The receptors were gathered from a human donor with non-small cell lung cancer who had a complete response to radiotherapy plus ipilimumab.

This chain connects TRBV30 to TRBJ2-3; 7 bases are a match to TRBD2. Germline V CDR1 and CDR2: GTSNPN, SVGIG (reference sequence). This CDR3 has 14 amino acids. V was pared by 3 bases and J by 5 bases, with 8 bases of the junction left unmatched. The chain's CDR3 is CAWREGGPVDTQYF. The CDR3, as DNA: TGTGCCTGGAGAGAGGGAGGGCCGGTAGATACGCAGTATTTT. Based on the CDR3 plus reference TRBV30 and TRBJ2-3, the full variable domain is SQTIHQWPATLVQPVGSPLSLECTVEGTSNPNLYWYRQAAGRGLQLLFYSVGIGQISSEVPQNLSASRPQDRQFILSSKKLLLSDSGFYLCAWREGGPVDTQYFGPGTRLTVL.

This sequence joins TRBV6-1 and TRBJ1-5; weak D call: TRBD1 (5 bases). The CDR3 runs to 18 residues. Trimming took off 1 base at V and 1 base at J, with 17 bases between the two ends. CDR1 and CDR2 from the germline V gene are MNHNS and SASEGT. CDR3 amino acids: CASSEGGAWGESNQPQHF. The CDR3 DNA reads TGTGCCAGCAGTGAAGGAGGGGCTTGGGGGGAGAGCAATCAGCCCCAGCATTTT.

V usage is TRBV19 and J usage is TRBJ2-3; 8 bases map to TRBD1. The V gene's germline CDR1 is LNHDA and CDR2 SQIVND (reference sequence). The trim removed 3 bases at V and 2 bases at J, leaving 4 bases unmatched. The length of the CDR3 is 15 residues. CDR3 residues: CASSIRDRTTDTQYF. The CDR3 DNA is TGTGCCAGTAGTATCCGGGACAGGACCACAGATACGCAGTATTTT.

V and J are TRBV7-8 and TRBJ2-2; 9 nucleotides agree with TRBD2. With 8 bases clipped from V and 8 bases from J, the junction kept 9 bases outside the gene matches. Germline-derived CDR1 and CDR2 are SGHVS and FQNEAQ. CDR3 size: 14 residues. CDR3 region: CASGLALSPGELFF. In DNA, the CDR3 is TGTGCCAGCGGACTAGCGCTTTCACCGGGGGAGCTGTTTTTT.

This clone was recorded a few times. V usage is TRBV13 and J usage is TRBJ2-1, with TRBD1 matching over 8 bases. Losses at the gene ends were 2 bases for V and 10 bases for J; bases not matched to a gene: 10. CDR1 is PRHDT, CDR2 FYEKMQ, per germline (reference sequence). The CDR3 runs 15 residues. The CDR3 sequence is CASSLRFRGRGEQFF. DNA for the CDR3: TGTGCCAGCAGCTTAAGGTTCAGGGGGCGCGGCGAGCAGTTCTTC.

The chain links TRBV11-2 to TRBJ1-1, with D hard to call. This CDR3 has 17 residues. The V gene lost 1 base and the J gene lost 4 bases, with 19 bases spanning the gap. CDR1 is SGHAT, CDR2 FQNNGV, per germline. CDR3 DNA: TGTGCCAGCAGCTTAGGTGGCCGGGGATGGGGTGGCACTGAAGCTTTCTTT. Encoded protein: CASSLGGRGWGGTEAFF.

The chain uses TRBV5-5 and TRBJ1-1; D remains unclear. CDR3 length: 11 amino acids. In germline, CDR1 is SGHKS, CDR2 YYEKEE (reference sequence). V was shortened by 2 bases and J by 10 bases, with 9 bases between the two germline ends. This CDR3 reads CASSFRKGAFF. CDR3 in DNA: TGTGCCAGCAGCTTCAGGAAAGGAGCTTTCTTT.

In DNA, the CDR3 is TGTGCCAGCAGCCGACAGGTTTCTAGCACAGATACGCAGTATTTT. Amino acid sequence: CASSRQVSSTDTQYF. The chain joins TRBV9 to TRBJ2-3, with D possibly being TRBD1 (6 bases). V lost 4 bases and J 0 bases, leaving 12 bases between the germline ends. Germline V gene data show CDR1 as SGDLS and CDR2 as YYNGEE. The CDR3 extends over 15 amino acids.

V usage is TRBV11-2 and J usage is TRBJ1-2; D might be TRBD1 (6 bases). Per germline, CDR1 SGHAT and CDR2 FQNNGV. The ends were cut back, 5 bases at V and 8 bases at J, with 15 bases in the middle. CDR3 length equals 13 residues. Written as DNA, the CDR3 is TGTGCCAGCAGCCCCGCCCCAGGGGTGGGCTACACCTTC. Its translation is CASSPAPGVGYTF.

The chain carries TRBV7-6 and TRBJ2-1; TRBD2 agrees at 12 bases. V dropped 1 base and J dropped 15; count of bases not matched to a gene: 7. In germline, CDR1 is SGHVS, CDR2 FNYEAQ. This CDR3 contains 14 residues. CDR3 amino acids: CASSLVASGRAVFF. The CDR3 DNA reads TGTGCCAGCAGCTTAGTGGCTAGCGGGAGGGCTGTGTTCTTC.

This rearrangement joins TRBV4-1 to TRBJ2-5; 9 bases match TRBD1. Germline V gives CDR1 MGHRA, CDR2 YSYEKL. The CDR3 is made up of 16 amino acids. The V gene end was trimmed by 4 bases and the J gene end by 5 bases; junction bases not matched to a gene: 11. The CDR3 protein is CASSLLPGQGRETQYF. Here the CDR3 DNA reads TGCGCCAGCAGCCTTCTCCCGGGACAGGGAAGGGAGACCCAGTACTTC.

V is TRBV13 and J is TRBJ2-7; 7 nucleotides line up with TRBD1. There are 18 residues in the CDR3. V shed 5 bases, J shed 0 bases, and the junction held 16 bases outside the gene matches. The germline CDR1 and CDR2 sequences are PRHDT and FYEKMQ (reference sequence). The CDR3 DNA follows: TGTGCCAGCAGCACAGGGGATATTACCTCCAGGAGCTCCTACGAGCAGTACTTC. Translation gives CASSTGDITSRSSYEQYF.

J is TRBJ1-1 and V is TRBV5-1, with a tentative D call TRBD1 (5 bases). V was clipped by 6 bases and J by 4 bases, with 19 bases between them. Germline V gives CDR1 SGHRS, CDR2 YFSETQ. This CDR3 comprises 15 residues. The CDR3 DNA reads TGCGCCAGCACCGAAATGGGACTGGAATCCACTGAAGCTTTCTTT. It codes for CASTEMGLESTEAFF. Looking up the rest from reference TRBV5-1 and TRBJ1-1 gives the full variable domain: KAGVTQTPRYLIKTRGQQVTLSCSPISGHRSVSWYQQTPGQGLQFLFEYFSETQRNKGNFPGRFSGRQFSNSRSEMNVSTLELGDSALYLCASTEMGLESTEAFFGQGTRLTVV.

The V gene is TRBV7-9, the J gene TRBJ2-7, with TRBD2 identical over 8 bases. Trimming took 5 bases from V and 0 from J; bases not matched to a gene: 12. Per germline, CDR1 SEHNR and CDR2 FQNEAQ (reference sequence). CDR3 size: 17 residues. CDR3 DNA: TGTGCCAGCAGCCCCCGGGGGGGCGGGGGGAACTCCTACGAGCAGTACTTC. This translates into CASSPRGGGGNSYEQYF. The variable domain in full, with the rest retrieved from reference TRBV7-9 and TRBJ2-7, is DTGVSQNPRHKITKRGQNVTFRCDPISEHNRLYWYRQTLGQGPEFLTYFQNEAQLEKSRLLSDRFSAERPKGSFSTLEIQRTEQGDSAMYLCASSPRGGGGNSYEQYFGPGTRLTVT.

This chain joins TRBV7-6 and TRBJ2-7; 7 bases agree with TRBD1. Germline CDR1 reads SGHVS; CDR2 reads FNYEAQ. The V and J ends lost 1 base and 2 bases, in that order; junction bases with no gene match: 5. This CDR3 contains 15 residues. Here the CDR3 DNA reads TGTGCCAGCAGCTTAGTGACAGGGACCGCCTACGAGCAGTACTTC. It specifies CASSLVTGTAYEQYF.

The rearrangement joins TRBV11-3 to TRBJ2-1, with D perhaps matching TRBD2 (6 bases). V shed 5 bases and J shed 5 bases, with 13 bases lying between them. Germline CDR1 reads SGHNT; CDR2 reads YENEEA. The CDR3 loop spans 14 amino acids. The CDR3 loop is CASSTLAGHNEQFF. CDR3 bases: TGTGCCAGCAGCACACTAGCCGGCCACAATGAGCAGTTCTTC.

The chain is built from TRBV25-1 and TRBJ1-1; D is undetermined. CDR3 length equals 15 residues. V lost 1 base and J 5 bases, leaving 14 bases between the germline ends. Germline assignment: CDR1 MGHDK and CDR2 SYGVNS. CDR3 amino acids: CASSELRVGETEAFF. CDR3 DNA sequence: TGTGCCAGCAGTGAATTGAGGGTAGGTGAAACTGAAGCTTTCTTT.

The genes are TRBV5-6 and TRBJ2-2; 10 positions agree with TRBD1. This CDR3 has 17 residues. V shed 1 base and J 4 bases; nucleotides not matched to a gene: 7. Germline V gene data show CDR1 as SGHDT and CDR2 as YYEEEE. DNA for the CDR3: TGTGCCAGCAGCTTGCCCGGGACAGGGGCAAGCACCGGGGAGCTGTTTTTT. This gives the protein CASSLPGTGASTGELFF.

The chain couples TRBV4-2 to TRBJ2-2, with TRBD2 matching 10 bases. The germline V gene has CDR1 LGHNA and CDR2 YNFKEQ. This CDR3 has 18 residues. J was trimmed by 2 bases and V by 4 bases; bases with no gene match: 10. The CDR3 sequence is CASSPQSRTSGNTGELFF. CDR3 in DNA: TGTGCCAGCAGCCCCCAAAGCCGGACTAGCGGCAACACCGGGGAGCTGTTTTTT.

The rearrangement uses TRBV5-4 and TRBJ1-4, with unresolved D. Trimming removed 4 bases at V and 2 bases at J, with 6 bases between. CDR3 length equals 13 residues. Germline CDR1 reads SGHNT; CDR2 reads YYREEE (reference sequence). The CDR3 DNA is TGTGCCAGCAGCACGGGGACTAATGAAAAACTGTTTTTT. Residues: CASSTGTNEKLFF.

The genes are TRBV2 and TRBJ2-3, with D possibly being TRBD2 (6 bases). In germline, CDR1 is SNHLY, CDR2 FYNNEI. V dropped 6 bases and J dropped 3 bases, with 16 bases sitting between them. This CDR3 has 15 residues. DNA of the CDR3: TGTGCCAGCAGCGTGTCGGGAGTCAGTACAGATACGCAGTATTTT. Translating it yields CASSVSGVSTDTQYF.

The chain employs TRBV19 and TRBJ2-5; 7 nucleotides align to TRBD2. Germline V CDR1 and CDR2: LNHDA, SQIVND (reference sequence). CDR3 length equals 14 residues. With V trimmed by 1 base and J by 2 bases, 1 base remained unmatched. CDR3 in amino acids: CASSIAGGQETQYF. CDR3 coding DNA: TGTGCCAGTAGTATAGCGGGGGGTCAAGAGACCCAGTACTTC.

V is TRBV4-3 and J is TRBJ2-1, with D possibly matching TRBD2 (6 bases). Germline CDR1 LGHNA, CDR2 YSLEER. Trimming left V 0 bases short and J 0 bases short, with 12 bases between. The CDR3 spans 17 residues. CDR3 nucleotide sequence: TGCGCCAGCAGCCAAGATTTGGGAGGCAGCTCCTACAATGAGCAGTTCTTC. Protein product: CASSQDLGGSSYNEQFF.